Listed below are T cell receptor beta chains from one sample, sequenced in a study of T cell responses to AZD1222 COVID-19 vaccine. Assay: immunoSEQ multiplex PCR; the TCRdb copy retains only in-frame clones and omits some. In the table there are roughly 45,000 clones, approximately 80% of which are singletons. The sample in question was peripheral blood, obtained on day 0 of AZD1222 vaccination. All receptors come from an adult in good health. CDR3s include the opening cysteine and the closing phenylalanine or tryptophan. A D gene is named only where the DNA matches it firmly. Clone sizes are given selectively: once, few, many, or a class where the clone is expanded.

-	-	TRBV5-5	14	TRBJ1-2	TGTGCCAGCAGCTTGGAGGGCCTTAACTATGGCTACACCTTC	CASSLEGLNYGYTF
-	TRBD2	TRBV5-5	15	TRBJ2-7	TGTGCCAGCAGCCCCTTTGGGCTAGCGGGAGGTGAGCAGTACTTC	CASSPFGLAGGEQYF
-	-	TRBV7-9	13	TRBJ2-7	TGTGCCAGCAGCTCCCCTATTAGCAGCGAGCAGTACTTC	CASSSPISSEQYF
-	-	TRBV6-2/TRBV6-3	14	TRBJ2-2	TGTGCCAGCAGTTACTTAGGGACGGCCGGGGAGCTGTTTTTT	CASSYLGTAGELFF
once	-	TRBV19	15	TRBJ2-3	TGTGCCAGTAGCATTACAGGGACGGGGGCAGATACGCAGTATTTT	CASSITGTGADTQYF
-	-	TRBV23-1	14	TRBJ2-1	TGCGCCAGCAGTCAGGGCGGGCGGACTCAAGAGCAGTTCTTC	CASSQGGRTQEQFF
-	-	TRBV7-2	15	TRBJ2-2	TGTGCCAGCAGCTTAGCACTGCCGGGCACCGGGGAGCTGTTTTTT	CASSLALPGTGELFF
-	-	TRBV7-9	16	TRBJ1-1	TGTGCCAGCAGCCTCTACTCAGGGATCGGCGACACTGAAGCTTTCTTT	CASSLYSGIGDTEAFF
once	TRBD1	TRBV5-1	14	TRBJ1-4	TGCGCCAGCAGCTTGGACAGGGGGCTTGAAAAACTGTTTTTT	CASSLDRGLEKLFF
-	TRBD1	TRBV30	13	TRBJ1-2	TGTGCCTGGACAGGGGGCGCAGGCTATGGCTACACCTTC	CAWTGGAGYGYTF
once	-	TRBV19	14	TRBJ1-1	TGTGCCAGTAAAGAGGGGGAAGGGGGAACTGAAGCTTTCTTT	CASKEGEGGTEAFF
-	-	TRBV5-6	11	TRBJ1-1	TGTGCCAGCAGCCGAGAGAGTTATAGTCTCTTT	CASSRESYSLF
few	-	TRBV6-7	17	TRBJ2-2	TGTGCCAGCAGTTCGCTCCGGGAACCACCGAACACCGGGGAGCTGTTTTTT	CASSSLREPPNTGELFF
few	-	TRBV28	15	TRBJ1-5	TGTGCCAGCAGTTTGCGAACTGGGGTCAATCAGCCCCAGCATTTT	CASSLRTGVNQPQHF
-	-	TRBV30	14	TRBJ1-2	TGTGCCTGGAGTGCGACAATGTCTAACTATGGCTACACCTTC	CAWSATMSNYGYTF
-	TRBD2	TRBV5-5	16	TRBJ2-5	TGTGCCAGCAGCGTGACTAGCCGCCGGGAGACGCCAACCCAGTACTTC	CASSVTSRRETPTQYF
few	-	TRBV2	13	TRBJ1-2	TGTGCCAGCAGTGAAGCAGGAGGGTATGGCTACACCTTC	CASSEAGGYGYTF
few	-	TRBV7-2	14	TRBJ1-1	TGTGCCAGCAGCTCCTCATTATTAAGCACTGAAGCTTTCTTT	CASSSSLLSTEAFF
once	TRBD1	TRBV19	12	TRBJ1-2	TGTGCCAGTACTTCAGGGGGCCTTGGCTACACCTTC	CASTSGGLGYTF
-	TRBD1	TRBV7-2	15	TRBJ2-7	TGTGCCAGCAGCTTGGCCGGGACAGGGACCTACGAGCAGTACTTC	CASSLAGTGTYEQYF
-	TRBD2	TRBV28	15	TRBJ2-1	TGTGCCAGCAGCCTAGCGGGAGTCGCTTACAATGAGCAGTTCTTC	CASSLAGVAYNEQFF
-	TRBD2	TRBV7-2	16	TRBJ2-7	TGTGCCAGCAGCTTAGCCCATAGCGGGAGGGCCTACGAGCAGTACTTC	CASSLAHSGRAYEQYF
-	TRBD2	TRBV9	15	TRBJ2-1	TGTGCCAGCAGCGTAGCGGGAGGGCCACACAATGAGCAGTTCTTC	CASSVAGGPHNEQFF
-	TRBD1	TRBV29-1	13	TRBJ1-5	TGCAGCGTGGGACAGGGGGGAGATCAGCCCCAGCATTTT	CSVGQGGDQPQHF
few	TRBD1	TRBV11-2	12	TRBJ2-1	TGTGCCAGCAGCATAACAGGGGGCGAGCAGTTCTTC	CASSITGGEQFF
-	TRBD1	TRBV3-1/TRBV3-2	16	TRBJ2-5	TGTGCCAGCAGCAAGGGGGACAGGGGCGCCCCCGAGACCCAGTACTTC	CASSKGDRGAPETQYF
-	TRBD1	TRBV28	11	TRBJ2-3	TGTGCCAGCAGAATACAGGGGGAATGGTATTTT	CASRIQGEWYF
few	TRBD1	TRBV5-4	20	TRBJ2-2	TGTGCCAGCAGCCTCCGACAGGGGGCCTCCGCGGGGGGTAAAACCGGGGAGCTGTTTTTT	CASSLRQGASAGGKTGELFF
few	-	TRBV9	16	TRBJ2-7	TGTGCCAGCAGCGTAGATATAGGTACAGGGAGTTACGAGCAGTACTTC	CASSVDIGTGSYEQYF
-	-	TRBV11-2	12	TRBJ1-2	TGTGCCAGCAGCTCCTCCGGGGGTGGCTACACCTTC	CASSSSGGGYTF
-	-	TRBV9	15	TRBJ1-6	TGTGCCAGCAGCGTAGATTGGCAAAATAATTCACCCCTCCACTTT	CASSVDWQNNSPLHF
-	-	TRBV5-1	17	TRBJ2-2	TGCGCCAGCAGCCTCACCACTCCCGGGCCCTACTCCGGGGAGCTGTTTTTT	CASSLTTPGPYSGELFF
-	-	TRBV9	14	TRBJ1-2	TGTGCCAGCAGCGTATCGGAGGGACCCTATGGCTACACCTTC	CASSVSEGPYGYTF
-	-	TRBV3-1/TRBV3-2	14	TRBJ2-3	TGTGCCAGCAGTCATGGGGGTCCGACAGATACGCAGTATTTT	CASSHGGPTDTQYF
few	TRBD1	TRBV28	13	TRBJ1-2	TGTGCCAGCAGTCCAGGGACAGTTATTACTAGGACCTTC	CASSPGTVITRTF
-	TRBD1	TRBV28	13	TRBJ2-1	TGTGCCAGCAGTCACCCAACAGGGGATGAGCAGTTCTTC	CASSHPTGDEQFF
-	-	TRBV11-2	14	TRBJ2-1	TGTGCCAGCAGCTTAGATCCGGGTATAAGTGAGCAGTTCTTC	CASSLDPGISEQFF
few	-	TRBV10-3	14	TRBJ1-1	TGTGCCATCAGTGAGAGTTCACCGGACACTGAAGCTTTCTTT	CAISESSPDTEAFF
-	TRBD1	TRBV27	17	TRBJ1-2	TGTGCCAGCAGTTTATCGCGGGCGTTTGGACAGGGGGCTGGCTACACCTTC	CASSLSRAFGQGAGYTF
-	TRBD1	TRBV7-9	14	TRBJ2-1	TGTGCCAGCAGCTCGTGGACAGGGGGCATTGAGCAGTTCTTC	CASSSWTGGIEQFF
-	-	TRBV2	11	TRBJ1-6	TGTGCCAGCAGCCTGGTTGAGGCCCTCCACTTT	CASSLVEALHF
-	TRBD2	TRBV3-1/TRBV3-2	14	TRBJ2-5	TGTGCCAGCAGCCCCGGACTAGCGCGATCATTTGGGTACTTC	CASSPGLARSFGYF
-	TRBD1	TRBV5-1	13	TRBJ1-1	TGCGCCAGCAGTTTTCAAGGACAGGTAGAAGCTTTCTTT	CASSFQGQVEAFF
-	TRBD2	TRBV28	16	TRBJ2-7	TGTGCCAGCAGTCCGCCGGGACTAGCGGGAACATACGAGCAGTACTTC	CASSPPGLAGTYEQYF
once	-	TRBV3-1/TRBV3-2	14	TRBJ1-6	TGTGCCAGCAGCCAGGGCTCCTATAATTCACCCCTCCACTTT	CASSQGSYNSPLHF
-	-	TRBV3-1/TRBV3-2	14	TRBJ2-1	TGTGCCAGCAGCCACACCTTAGCGGAGGATGAGCAGTTCTTC	CASSHTLAEDEQFF
-	TRBD1	TRBV28	15	TRBJ1-4	TGTGCCAGCAGTTTCGCAGACAGGGGGCCTGAAAAACTGTTTTTT	CASSFADRGPEKLFF
-	TRBD2	TRBV7-9	17	TRBJ2-3	TGTGCCAGCAGCTTAGTGAGTAGCGGGGCCCCTGGTGATACGCAGTATTTT	CASSLVSSGAPGDTQYF
-	TRBD1	TRBV24-1	14	TRBJ1-5	TGTGCCACCAGTGATCAGGGGGGCGGGCAGCCCCAGCATTTT	CATSDQGGGQPQHF
-	-	TRBV3-1/TRBV3-2	13	TRBJ1-6	TGTGCCAGCGGTTGGGGGGGGCTCAACGCCCTCCACTTT	CASGWGGLNALHF
-	TRBD2	TRBV2	16	TRBJ2-3	TGTGCCAGCAGTGATGGGGCGGGGGGACGCACAGATACGCAGTATTTT	CASSDGAGGRTDTQYF
-	-	TRBV3-1/TRBV3-2	16	TRBJ1-1	TGTGCCAGCAGCCAAGATTGCCAGCCGATGAACACTGAAGCTTTCTTT	CASSQDCQPMNTEAFF
-	-	TRBV3-1/TRBV3-2	15	TRBJ1-3	TGTGCCAGCAGCCAAGAAACGGGTTCTGGAAACACCATATATTTT	CASSQETGSGNTIYF